This TCR beta chain appears in the sequencing data of a study of long-term antiretroviral therapy in people with HIV. Sequencing relied on immunoSEQ assay v3.0, run at survey level. Sequencing aimed to cover about 35,000-50,000 T-cell genomes per sample. Generated by immunoSEQ multiplex PCR, the TCRdb table keeps only in-frame clones and is missing some. Of 20,000 to 25,000 clones in the sample, over 70% were seen once. Germline V lookup: CDR1 MGHRA, CDR2 YSYEKL. This CDR3 has 16 residues. J lost 2 bases, V lost 4 bases, and 8 bases had no gene match. This TCR came from a woman aged 40 to 50 with HIV. Sequenced here: unsorted PBMCs, sampled 1.2 years after starting antiretroviral therapy. The chain recombines TRBV4-1 with TRBJ1-1; 9 bases align to TRBD1. The CDR3 spells CASSLQGTGFNTEAFF. In nucleotides, the CDR3 is TGCGCCAGCAGCCTCCAGGGGACAGGGTTCAACACTGAAGCTTTCTTT.